This paragraph covers one TCR beta chain sequence. The sample belongs to a study of T cell responses to AZD1222 COVID-19 vaccine. Germline V gene sequence: CDR1 SGHTA, CDR2 FQGNSA. V shed 8 bases, J shed 4 bases, and the junction held 8 bases outside the gene matches. The CDR3 covers 13 residues. Sequencing was performed with immunoSEQ multiplex PCR; in TCRdb, only in-frame clones are kept and a portion is missing. The sample gives under 150,000 clones, roughly 88% of which show up once; roughly 4% is in the top ten. The sequencing used peripheral blood, collected on day 0 of MenACWY control vaccination. The chain joins TRBV7-2 to TRBJ2-7, with 7 bases lining up with TRBD2. The TCR originated in an adult in good health. CDR3 nucleotides: TGTGCCAGCGGGGGACGGGGGGTTTACGAGCAGTACTTC. Encoded protein: CASGGRGVYEQYF. The full variable domain, rest sourced from reference TRBV7-2 and TRBJ2-7, is GAGVSQSPSNKVTEKGKDVELRCDPISGHTALYWYRQSLGQGLEFLIYFQGNSAPDKSGLPSDRFSAERTGGSVSTLTIQRTQQEDSAVYLCASGGRGVYEQYFGPGTRLTVT.